This TCR beta chain was identified during a study of T-cell reconstitution after alpha-beta-depleted transplantation in children (dated by TCRdb to the mid-2010s). In terms of the full investigation: Using TCR repertoire profiling, the study quantitatively followed how T-cell immune reconstitution unfolded in children after TCRalphabeta/CD19-depleted allogeneic hematopoietic cell transplantation.

This clonotype has a count of ten or more. What this receptor recognizes is not known. Per-base qualities were not stored, and no clone one base away is much larger. A distance of 15 bases separates the germline ends of V and J, which lose 5 bases and 5 bases respectively. The CDR1 and CDR2 encoded by the germline V gene (reference sequence) are DFQATT and SNEGSKA. There are 13 amino acids in the CDR3, from cysteine to phenylalanine inclusive. The retained sequence is limited to the CDR3, 39 bases, with the frame set at the first base. The method behind the library was PCR. The listed sequencing device is Illumina HiSeq 2500. TCR libraries were prepared with molecular barcoding, using unique molecular identifiers to normalize TCRbeta repertoire quantification. TCRdb trimmed the raw reads at Q25, called clones with MiXCR and kept productive beta chains. Entries that share a CDR3 protein sequence are merged under the most common genes and DNA. Across this sample there are hundreds of thousands of distinct CDR3 sequences, with roughly 15% seen only once. The top ten hold approximately 1% of the sample.

This TCR derives from a human donor who donated a stem cell graft to a child with acute myeloid leukemia. The V and J genes are TRBV20-1 and TRBJ2-5; there is no confident call for the D gene. The source material was PBMCs from the stem cell graft donor, sampled from the stem cell graft. The nucleotides read TGCAGTGCTGGAATTGAGCACCTCGAGACCCAGTACTTC. This codes for CSAGIEHLETQYF.